This entry describes one T cell receptor (beta chain). Its cognate antigen has yet to be identified. No base quality information exists; no much larger clone differs at one position. From a lookup of the germline V gene, CDR1 and CDR2 are MNHEY and SVGEGT. From the cysteine up to the phenylalanine, the CDR3 has a length of 15 residues. Only the CDR3 part of the read is kept: 45 bases, read in frame from the first base. Trimming costs V 5 bases and J 3 bases, and their ends lie 14 bases apart. The data originate from a study of blood T cells in healthy people across ages (dated by TCRdb to the mid-2010s). Background on the whole study: In model experiments, template switching captured roughly one uniquely barcoded TCR beta cDNA molecule for every two T cells. The study measured age-related changes in TCR beta repertoire diversity using deep sequencing normalized with unique cDNA molecular identifiers. Using the same blood draw, the study looked at two additional independent replicas of 1 million unique cDNA reads for two donors, one aged 18 to 29 and the other aged 80 or older. Donors of different ages were randomly distributed across sequencing lanes to avoid experimental bias. The donors were split into four age groups: young (average around 17 years), middle-aged (about 40), aged (over 55) and long-lived (roughly 88).

The investigation overall reported the following: Estimates of total diversity from one million sequenced T cells were regarded as lower bounds and underestimates. Because donor CMV infection status was unknown, age-related changes in expanded clonotypes were potentially confounded. Compared with the aged group, more naive CD4+ T cells, fewer expanded clones and increased TCR diversity were shown by the long-lived group, suggesting age selection. A strong correlation was found between observed TCR beta diversity and the percentage of naive T cells measured by flow cytometry. As age increased, observed TCR beta diversity per million T cells dropped in a roughly linear way, and a significant reduction was already evident by age roughly 40. Since profiling was done on bulk unsorted PBMCs, naive and antigen-experienced compartments could not be conclusively compared.

The approximately 40 donors, aged about 6 to 95 years, were systemically healthy Caucasian individuals from Russia. Each donor gave roughly 9 milliliters of peripheral blood, drawn into EDTA-treated Vacutainer tubes. Ficoll-Paque density-gradient centrifugation was used to isolate PBMCs, with at least 7 million per sample. Total RNA was extracted from PBMCs with Trizol reagent, with at least 5.5 micrograms obtained per sample. The percentages of naive CD45RAhigh/CD27high T cells were determined by flow cytometry on a PBMC aliquot from every donor. Libraries came from 5' RACE. These reads were obtained on an Illumina HiSeq 2500. A second roughly 6 to 11 cycle PCR used a sample-barcoded 5' primer and a J-beta primer mix. A template-switch 5' adaptor carrying 12 random nucleotides introduced a unique molecular identifier onto each TCR beta cDNA molecule. At least 2.5 million CDR3-containing paired-end reads were obtained from each sample. The Mint cDNA synthesis kit, primed by a TRBC-specific oligonucleotide, was used to synthesize first-strand cDNA from all RNA. Following uracil-DNA glycosylase treatment, all cDNA underwent a first 18-cycle PCR with the universal primers M1SS and BC2_uni_R. Concerning the study's data processing: Each sample was normalized by randomly selecting 1 million high-quality reads, each carrying a distinct molecular identifier. Instead of being binned into consensus sequences, reads that shared molecular identifiers were thrown out. MiTCR, run with a Q25 quality threshold and the strictest error-elimination algorithm, handled CDR3 identification, clonotype clustering and error correction. A nonparametric unseen species model with Euler transformation was used to estimate lower-bound total TCR beta diversity. The public reads were run again by TCRdb, first through fastp at Q25 and then through MiXCR, and only productive beta chains were kept. Identical CDR3 protein sequences are pooled into one entry, listed with their most common genes and DNA. In this record, the V and J calls reflect TCRdb's handling and not the investigators' own analysis. The sample contains around 1,500,000 distinct CDR3 sequences, over 25% of them found a single time. 7.7% of the sample is in the top ten clones.

This sequence uses TRBV6-2 or TRBV6-3 and TRBJ1-5; a tentative D call is TRBD1 (6 bases match). Input material: blood. This receptor was identified in a woman aged 30 to 39 in good health. Here is the DNA: TGTGCCAGCAGTCCACCGGGACACCTCAATCAGCCCCAGCATTTT. Its protein reads: CASSPPGHLNQPQHF.